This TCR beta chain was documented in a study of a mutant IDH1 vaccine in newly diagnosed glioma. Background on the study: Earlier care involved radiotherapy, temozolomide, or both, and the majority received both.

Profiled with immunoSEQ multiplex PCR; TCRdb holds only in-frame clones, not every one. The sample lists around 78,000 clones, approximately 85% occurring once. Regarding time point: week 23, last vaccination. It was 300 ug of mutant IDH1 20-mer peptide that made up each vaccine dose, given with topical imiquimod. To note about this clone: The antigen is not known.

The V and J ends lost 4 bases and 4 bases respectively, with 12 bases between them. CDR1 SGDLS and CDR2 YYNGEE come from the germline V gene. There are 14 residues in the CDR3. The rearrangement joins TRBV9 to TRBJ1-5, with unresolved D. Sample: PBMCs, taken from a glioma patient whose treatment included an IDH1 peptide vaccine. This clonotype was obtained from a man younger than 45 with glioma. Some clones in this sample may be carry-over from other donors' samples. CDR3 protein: CASSPRWENQPQHF. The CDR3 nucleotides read TGTGCCAGCAGCCCCAGGTGGGAGAATCAGCCCCAGCATTTT.